What follows are 19 T cell receptor beta chains derived from one specimen sequenced in a study of blood T cell repertoires in COVID-19. The data were produced by immunoSEQ multiplex PCR, yet TCRdb's version contains in-frame clones alone and is incomplete. This sample carries tens of thousands of clones, about 80% of them seen once, and the ten largest clones take 25% to 30%. Source material: peripheral blood. The receptors derive from a human donor in a cohort sampled during active COVID-19.

The V call is TRBV19, the J call TRBJ1-5; 8 nucleotides agree with TRBD1. Unmatched junction bases numbered 2, after V lost 5 bases and J lost 5 bases. The germline V gene encodes CDR1 LNHDA and CDR2 SQIVND (reference sequence). The CDR3 has 13 amino acids. CDR3 DNA sequence: TGTGCCAGTAGTGTGGACAGGGATCAGCCCCAGCATTTT. It yields the protein CASSVDRDQPQHF.

This clone qualifies as medium-sized. The CDR3 sequence: CASRWGQGKETQYF. In DNA, the CDR3 is TGCGCCAGCAGGTGGGGACAGGGAAAAGAGACCCAGTACTTC. The J gene is TRBJ2-5, the V gene TRBV5-1, with TRBD1 matching over 9 bases. Per germline, CDR1 SGHRS and CDR2 YFSETQ. The CDR3 contains 14 residues. J lost 3 bases, V lost 5 bases, and 5 bases had no gene match.

This chain uses TRBV24-1 with TRBJ2-3; 12 bases agree with TRBD1. The junction had 11 bases not matched to a gene; V was cut back by 1 base and J by 1 base. The CDR3 is 20 amino acids. Germline loops: CDR1 KGHDR, CDR2 SFDVKD. The chain's CDR3 is CATSDFISGTGGPGTDTQYF. CDR3 in DNA: TGTGCCACCAGTGATTTTATATCCGGGACAGGGGGCCCAGGCACAGATACGCAGTATTTT.

V usage is TRBV27 and J usage is TRBJ2-7; TRBD2 matches at 7 bases. The CDR3 spans 15 residues. Trimming at V came to 6 bases and at J to 3 bases, leaving 11 bases not matched to a gene. Per germline, CDR1 MNHEY and CDR2 SMNVEV (reference sequence). For the CDR3, the DNA is TGTGCCAGCAGGATTAGTGGCCTAGCGGACTACGAGCAGTACTTC. Amino acid sequence: CASRISGLADYEQYF.

The J gene is TRBJ1-4, the V gene TRBV28, with a weak D call TRBD1 (5 bases). The CDR3 loop spans 14 amino acids. The germline V gene has CDR1 MDHEN and CDR2 SYDVKM. Trimming removed 1 base at V and 6 bases at J, with 9 bases between. The CDR3 sequence: CASSLLQGHEKLFF. CDR3 coding DNA: TGTGCCAGCAGTTTATTGCAGGGTCATGAAAAACTGTTTTTT.

The rearrangement uses TRBV5-4 and TRBJ2-7, with 7 bases identical to TRBD1. Germline CDR1 SGHNT, CDR2 YYREEE (reference sequence). With 1 base clipped from V and 6 bases from J, the junction kept 4 bases outside the gene matches. The CDR3 is made up of 13 amino acids. CDR3 residues: CASSLKGGSEQYF. CDR3 nucleotide sequence: TGTGCCAGCAGCTTGAAAGGGGGCTCCGAGCAGTACTTC.

CDR3 in DNA: TGTGCCAGCAGCCAAGGCGGGGGCACAGATACGCAGTATTTT. Translation gives CASSQGGGTDTQYF. The V call is TRBV3-1 (or the pseudogene TRBV3-2), the J call TRBJ2-3; a possible D gene is TRBD2 (6 bases). The CDR3 runs 14 residues. The germline CDR1 and CDR2 sequences are LGHDT and YNNKEL (reference sequence). Deletions cut 1 base from V and 1 base from J, with 6 bases between.

CDR3 nucleotides: TGTGCCAGCAGCCCCCGGGACAGGGGATTTAATGAGCAGTTCTTC. Protein sequence: CASSPRDRGFNEQFF. This chain uses TRBV11-1 with TRBJ2-1, with TRBD1 identical over 10 bases. CDR1 and CDR2 from the germline V gene are SGHAT and FQDESV (reference sequence). With 5 bases clipped from V and 7 bases from J, the junction kept 8 bases outside the gene matches. The CDR3 spans 15 residues.

The gene calls are TRBV28 and TRBJ1-2; D not certain. Germline loops: CDR1 MDHEN, CDR2 SYDVKM. The CDR3 runs 13 residues. V lost 2 bases to trimming and J lost 4 bases, with 8 bases between them. CDR3 coding DNA: TGTGCCAGCAGTTTAATTCACATCTATGGCTACACCTTC. Residues: CASSLIHIYGYTF.

The CDR3 reads CSVLELGGGSNEQFF. CDR3 DNA sequence: TGCAGCGTTCTAGAGTTAGGGGGGGGGAGCAATGAGCAGTTCTTC. The rearrangement joins TRBV29-1 to TRBJ2-1; the D gene is possibly TRBD2 (7 bases). The CDR3 covers 15 residues. V was trimmed by 5 bases and J by 6 bases, leaving 20 bases between them. Germline-derived CDR1 and CDR2 are SQVTM and ANQGSEA.

This clone was counted a few times. V gene TRBV28 combines with J gene TRBJ1-1; D uncertain. The V gene lost 7 bases and the J gene lost 8 bases, with 14 bases spanning the gap. The CDR3 length is 12 residues. Germline V gene data show CDR1 as MDHEN and CDR2 as SYDVKM. This CDR3 reads CASTAMVAEAFF. The CDR3, as DNA: TGTGCCAGCACCGCGATGGTTGCGGAAGCTTTCTTT.

The sample holds many counts of this clone. This sequence joins TRBV6-2 or TRBV6-3 and TRBJ2-3, with 8 bases that match TRBD2. The germline gives CDR1 MNHEY, CDR2 SVGEGT. The ends lost 2 bases at V and 5 bases at J; junction bases unmatched: 6. The length of the CDR3 is 15 residues. The CDR3 protein is CASSYGLAGIDTQYF. CDR3 in DNA: TGTGCCAGCAGTTACGGGTTAGCGGGGATAGATACGCAGTATTTT.

The chain links TRBV7-9 to TRBJ2-5; unclear D gene. This CDR3 comprises 13 residues. V lost 2 bases to trimming and J lost 3 bases, with 7 bases between them. The germline gives CDR1 SEHNR, CDR2 FQNEAQ (reference sequence). The CDR3: CASSLRRKETQYF. In DNA form, the CDR3 reads TGTGCCAGCAGCTTAAGGAGAAAAGAGACCCAGTACTTC.

CDR3 sequence (DNA): TGCGCCAGCAGACGACAGGGCTCTGGGGCCAACGTCCTGACTTTC. It yields the protein CASRRQGSGANVLTF. The rearrangement links TRBV5-1 to TRBJ2-6; 7 bases match TRBD1. Germline lookup yields CDR1 SGHRS and CDR2 YFSETQ. The V and J ends lost 5 bases and 0 bases, in that order; junction bases with no gene match: 2. CDR3 size: 15 residues.

This clone was seen only once. CDR3: CASSPLAGVNEQYF. CDR3 nucleotides: TGTGCCAGCAGCCCCCTAGCGGGGGTAAACGAGCAGTACTTC. The chain employs TRBV7-2 and TRBJ2-7; TRBD2 matches 10 bases. There are 14 residues in the CDR3. Germline CDR1 SGHTA, CDR2 FQGNSA. Losses at the gene ends were 5 bases for V and 5 bases for J; bases not matched to a gene: 6.

This chain uses TRBV5-4 with TRBJ2-7, with 7 nucleotides matching TRBD1. CDR1 and CDR2 (germline): SGHNT, YYREEE (reference sequence). Trimming at V came to 7 bases and at J to 6 bases, leaving 13 bases not matched to a gene. The CDR3 runs to 14 residues. CDR3 nucleotide sequence: TGTGCCAGCTCCCTAATAGAGGGGGCGGGCGAGCAGTACTTC. It translates to CASSLIEGAGEQYF.

The gene calls are TRBV7-9 and TRBJ1-2; 8 nucleotides match TRBD1. After removal of 4 bases from V and 6 bases from J, the junction contained 4 bases not matched to a gene. The CDR3 has 13 residues. CDR1 is SEHNR and CDR2 is FQNEAQ in the germline V gene (reference sequence). CDR3 protein: CASSSSGGDGYTF. CDR3 DNA: TGTGCCAGCAGCTCCTCAGGGGGCGATGGCTACACCTTC.

This chain links TRBV4-1 with TRBJ1-3, with 7 positions matching TRBD1. This CDR3 is 15 amino acids long. Germline CDR1 and CDR2: MGHRA and YSYEKL. V was pared by 0 bases and J by 5 bases, with 4 bases of the junction left unmatched. CDR3 nucleotide sequence: TGCGCCAGCAGCCAAGATAACAGGGGCAGAAACACCATATATTTT. Translation: CASSQDNRGRNTIYF.

This chain links TRBV9 with TRBJ2-3; 7 bases agree with TRBD2. V lost 2 bases and J lost 6; bases outside the gene matches: 12. The CDR3 consists of 16 residues. Per the germline V gene, CDR1 is SGDLS and CDR2 is YYNGEE. CDR3 DNA: TGTGCCAGCAGCGTCTCTCCTAGCGGAGCTAGTGATACGCAGTATTTT. Protein product: CASSVSPSGASDTQYF.